The entry below describes one TCR beta chain. Its antigen is currently unknown. The data stem from a study of PD-1 blockade in classical Hodgkin lymphoma. Overall study findings and caveats: There was a significant rise in CD4+ TCR diversity by C4D1, with no such rise for CD8+. Baseline diversity was lower in partial responders and progressors than complete responders.

Time point reported: cycle 4 day 1 (C4D1), after more than five weeks of nivolumab. All trial patients relapsed after autologous stem cell transplantation. Data came from immunoSEQ multiplex PCR; TCRdb stores just in-frame clones and leaves some out. The sample records about 51,000 clones, 80% being singletons. This specimen was peripheral blood mononuclear cells (PBMCs), taken before the fourth cycle of nivolumab. The sequence was obtained from a human donor with classical Hodgkin lymphoma.

CDR3 sequence: CASTVAQNTGELFF. CDR3 DNA sequence: TGCGCCAGCACTGTGGCACAGAACACCGGGGAGCTGTTTTTT. The chain combines TRBV5-1 with TRBJ2-2; the D is unclear. V lost 6 bases and J 1 base, leaving 10 bases between the germline ends. This CDR3 is 14 amino acids long. In germline, CDR1 is SGHRS, CDR2 YFSETQ.